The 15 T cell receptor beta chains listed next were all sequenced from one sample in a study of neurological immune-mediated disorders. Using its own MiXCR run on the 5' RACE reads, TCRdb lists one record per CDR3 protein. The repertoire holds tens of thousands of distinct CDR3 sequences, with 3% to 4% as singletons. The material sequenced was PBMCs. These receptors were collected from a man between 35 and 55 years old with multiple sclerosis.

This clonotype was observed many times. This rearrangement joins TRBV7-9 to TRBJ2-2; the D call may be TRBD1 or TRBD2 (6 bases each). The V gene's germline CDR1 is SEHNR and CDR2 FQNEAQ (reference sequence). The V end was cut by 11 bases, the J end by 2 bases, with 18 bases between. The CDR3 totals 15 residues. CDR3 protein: CAPTPEGQNTGELFF. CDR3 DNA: TGTGCCCCTACGCCGGAGGGACAAAACACCGGGGAGCTGTTTTTT.

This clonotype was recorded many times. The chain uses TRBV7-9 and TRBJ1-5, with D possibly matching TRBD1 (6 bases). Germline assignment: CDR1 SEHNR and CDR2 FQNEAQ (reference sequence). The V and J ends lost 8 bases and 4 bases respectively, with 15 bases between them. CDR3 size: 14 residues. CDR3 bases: TGTGCCAGCGCTACAAGTACAGGGAATCAGCCCCAGCATTTT. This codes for CASATSTGNQPQHF.

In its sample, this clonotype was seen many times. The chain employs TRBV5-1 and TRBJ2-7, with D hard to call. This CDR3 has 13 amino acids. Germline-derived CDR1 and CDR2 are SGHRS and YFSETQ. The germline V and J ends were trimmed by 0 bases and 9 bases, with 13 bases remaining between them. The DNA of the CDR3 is TGCGCCAGCAGCTTGGGGGTCACTTCGTGGCAGTACTTC. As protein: CASSLGVTSWQYF.

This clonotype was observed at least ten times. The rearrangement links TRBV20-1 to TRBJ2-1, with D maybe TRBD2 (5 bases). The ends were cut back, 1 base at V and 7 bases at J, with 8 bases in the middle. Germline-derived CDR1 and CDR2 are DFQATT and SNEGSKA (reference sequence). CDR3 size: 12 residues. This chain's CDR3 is CSARVEENEQFF. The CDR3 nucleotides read TGCAGTGCTAGAGTGGAGGAGAATGAGCAGTTCTTC.

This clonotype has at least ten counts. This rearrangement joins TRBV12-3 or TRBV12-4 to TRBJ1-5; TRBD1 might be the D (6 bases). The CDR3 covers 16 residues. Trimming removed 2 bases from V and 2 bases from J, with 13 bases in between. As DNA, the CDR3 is TGTGCCAGCAGTTTATCGGGGGGCCGAGGCAATCAGCCCCAGCATTTT. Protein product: CASSLSGGRGNQPQHF.

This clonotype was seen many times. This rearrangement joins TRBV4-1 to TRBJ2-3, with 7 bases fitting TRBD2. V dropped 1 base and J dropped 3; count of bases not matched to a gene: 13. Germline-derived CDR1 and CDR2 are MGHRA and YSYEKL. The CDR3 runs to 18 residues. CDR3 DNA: TGCGCCAGCAGCCAAGGACGAGGGAGAGCGGGGAGAACAGATACGCAGTATTTT. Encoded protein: CASSQGRGRAGRTDTQYF.

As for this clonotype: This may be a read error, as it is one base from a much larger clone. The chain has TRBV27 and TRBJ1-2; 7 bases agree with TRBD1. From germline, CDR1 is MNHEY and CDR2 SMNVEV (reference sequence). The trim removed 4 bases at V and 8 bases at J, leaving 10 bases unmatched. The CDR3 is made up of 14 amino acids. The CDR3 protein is CASSSLTGRRGYTF. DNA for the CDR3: TGTGCCAGCAGTTCCCTGACAGGGAGGAGAGGCTACACCTTC.

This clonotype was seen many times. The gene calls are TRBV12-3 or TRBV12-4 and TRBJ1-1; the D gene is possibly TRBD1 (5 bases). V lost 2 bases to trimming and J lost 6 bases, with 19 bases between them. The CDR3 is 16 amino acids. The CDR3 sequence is CASSLLIWDGGPEAFF. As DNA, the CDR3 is TGTGCCAGCAGTTTATTAATCTGGGACGGCGGCCCTGAAGCTTTCTTT.

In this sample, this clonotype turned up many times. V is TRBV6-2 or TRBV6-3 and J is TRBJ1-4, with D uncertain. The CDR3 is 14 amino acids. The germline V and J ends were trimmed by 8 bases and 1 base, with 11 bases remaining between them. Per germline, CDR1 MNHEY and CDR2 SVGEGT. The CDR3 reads CASGPWGTNEKLFF. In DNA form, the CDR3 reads TGTGCCAGCGGACCTTGGGGAACTAATGAAAAACTGTTTTTT.

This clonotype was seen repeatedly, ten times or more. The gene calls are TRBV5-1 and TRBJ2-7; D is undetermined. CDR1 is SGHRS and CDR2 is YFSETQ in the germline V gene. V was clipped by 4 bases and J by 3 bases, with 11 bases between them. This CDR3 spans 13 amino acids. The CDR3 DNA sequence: TGCGCCAGCAGCACCGGACCTGGCTACGAGCAGTACTTC. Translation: CASSTGPGYEQYF.

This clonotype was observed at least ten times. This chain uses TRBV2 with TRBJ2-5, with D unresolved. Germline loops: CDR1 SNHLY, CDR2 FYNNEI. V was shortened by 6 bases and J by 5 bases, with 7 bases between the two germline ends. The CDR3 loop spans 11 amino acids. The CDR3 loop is CASSLSETQYF. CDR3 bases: TGTGCCAGCAGCCTTTCGGAGACCCAGTACTTC.

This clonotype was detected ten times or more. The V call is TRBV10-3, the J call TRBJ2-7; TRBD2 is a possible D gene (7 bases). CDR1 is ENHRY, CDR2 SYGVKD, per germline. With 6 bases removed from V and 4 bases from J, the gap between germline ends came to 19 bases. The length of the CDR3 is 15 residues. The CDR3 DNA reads TGTGCCATCAGCAAGGGGGGAGGGGCCGATTACGAGCAGTACTTC. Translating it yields CAISKGGGADYEQYF.

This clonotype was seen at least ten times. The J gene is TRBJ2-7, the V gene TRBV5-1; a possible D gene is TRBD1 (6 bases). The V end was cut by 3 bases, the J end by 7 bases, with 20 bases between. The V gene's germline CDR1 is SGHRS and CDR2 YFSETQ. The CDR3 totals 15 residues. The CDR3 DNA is TGCGCCAGCAGCTACGCCGGGACACCCCTGGGGGAGCAGTACTTC. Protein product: CASSYAGTPLGEQYF.

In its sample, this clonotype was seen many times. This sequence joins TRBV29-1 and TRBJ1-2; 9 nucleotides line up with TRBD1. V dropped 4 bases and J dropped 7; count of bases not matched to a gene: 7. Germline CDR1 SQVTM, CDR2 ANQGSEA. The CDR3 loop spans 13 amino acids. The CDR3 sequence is CSVATGGEVGYTF. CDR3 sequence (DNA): TGCAGCGTTGCAACAGGGGGCGAGGTTGGCTACACCTTC.

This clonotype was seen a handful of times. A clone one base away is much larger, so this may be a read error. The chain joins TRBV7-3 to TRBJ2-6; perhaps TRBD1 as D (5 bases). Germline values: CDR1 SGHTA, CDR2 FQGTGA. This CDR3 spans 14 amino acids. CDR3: CASSFSSGAKVLTF. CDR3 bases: TGTGCCAGCAGCTTTTCCTCTGGGGCCAAAGTCCTGACTTTC.